This T cell receptor (beta chain) was profiled in a study of CXCR3-negative and CXCR3-positive naive CD8 T cells. Broader study findings: In CXCR3-positive naive cells, the TRB CDR3s were more hydrophobic than in CXCR3-negative naive cells. The level of CXCR3 expression partially decreased after cryopreservation; the majority of assays used fresh PBMCs.

The libraries of TRB cDNA were prepared using 5' RACE with UMI labels. No DNA is given; TCRdb re-called the 5' RACE reads and lists each CDR3 protein once. Here the sample table reports 84,000 or so distinct CDR3 sequences. Note on this clonotype: Its antigen remains unknown.

Specimen: naive CXCR3+ CD8+ T cells from blood. Subset meaning: CD45RO-CCR7+CD27+CD95- naive CD8+ T cells expressing CXCR3 (TNR3+). The origin of this receptor is a human donor in good health. Some clones in this sample may be carry-over from other donors' samples.

CDR3 in amino acids: CASSLVQGGGYGYTF. This chain uses TRBV5-1 with TRBJ1-2; TCRdb gives TRBD1 as the D gene, but with no DNA this cannot be confirmed. CDR1 is SGHRS, CDR2 YFSETQ, per germline. The CDR3 is 15 residues long.